Listed here are 10 T cell receptor beta chains from one sample, sequenced in a study of Graves' ophthalmopathy and Graves' hyperthyroidism. Transcripts of RNA were the source for amplifying TCR beta CDR3 regions. The workflow started with a first-round RT-PCR run with HTBI primers and then moved on to a second-round multiplex PCR. TCRdb re-analysed the multiplex PCR reads in MiXCR, keeping a single row per CDR3 protein. The repertoire holds a few hundred thousand distinct CDR3 sequences, with 17% as singletons. Material: peripheral blood. The receptors come from an adult man with Graves' ophthalmopathy.

This clonotype was picked up many times. This chain uses TRBV6-5 with TRBJ1-1; D ambiguous. V was clipped by 6 bases and J by 1 base, with 12 bases between them. The CDR3 is 14 residues long. Germline assignment: CDR1 MNHEY and CDR2 SVGAGI. CDR3 bases: TGTGCCAGCAGCCCAGTCGCCTGGAACACTGAAGCTTTCTTT. Translated, it gives CASSPVAWNTEAFF.

This clonotype was detected ten times or more. The V and J genes are TRBV28 and TRBJ2-4; possibly TRBD1 or TRBD2 for D (6 bases each). Trimming pared 6 bases from V and 6 bases from J, leaving 15 bases between. This CDR3 spans 14 amino acids. In germline, CDR1 is MDHEN, CDR2 SYDVKM. The DNA for the CDR3 is TGTGCCAGCAGCTCGGGGGCAAAACTAAACATTCAGTACTTC. It translates to CASSSGAKLNIQYF.

The CDR3 sequence: CASSWGGETQYF. CDR3 DNA sequence: TGTGCCAGCAGTTGGGGAGGGGAGACCCAGTACTTC. The V gene is TRBV6-1, the J gene TRBJ2-5; 7 positions match TRBD2. Germline values: CDR1 MNHNS, CDR2 SASEGT. Germline trimming cut 5 bases from V and 5 bases from J; bases unmatched to any gene: 2. The CDR3 contains 12 residues.

This clonotype was recorded many times. CDR3 residues: CASTGWADQPQHF. The CDR3 DNA follows: TGTGCCAGCACAGGGTGGGCGGATCAGCCCCAGCATTTT. The chain combines TRBV6-1 with TRBJ1-5; possible D gene TRBD1, 5 bases. Trimming left V 7 bases short and J 5 bases short, with 12 bases between. CDR1 and CDR2 from the germline V gene are MNHNS and SASEGT. CDR3 length: 13 residues.

This clonotype occurred many times. V is TRBV6-5 and J is TRBJ2-5, with a tentative D call TRBD1 (6 bases). Per germline, CDR1 MNHEY and CDR2 SVGAGI. The CDR3 is 14 amino acids. The V gene lost 2 bases and the J gene lost 5 bases, with 12 bases spanning the gap. The CDR3 loop is CASSYRQGWETQYF. In DNA, the CDR3 is TGTGCCAGCAGTTACAGGCAGGGGTGGGAGACCCAGTACTTC.

This clonotype was seen repeatedly, ten times or more. J is TRBJ2-7 and V is TRBV3-1, with D perhaps given as TRBD1 or TRBD2 (5 bases each). Germline V gene lookup returns CDR1 LGHDT and CDR2 YNNKEL (reference sequence). CDR3 length: 16 amino acids. Trimming left V 1 base short and J 7 bases short, with 20 bases between. The chain's CDR3 is CASSQGTGTAKGEQYF. CDR3 bases: TGTGCCAGCAGCCAAGGAACCGGGACGGCCAAGGGGGAGCAGTACTTC.

This clonotype was seen repeatedly, ten times or more. The rearrangement uses TRBV20-1 and TRBJ1-2, with D uncertain. Trimming left V 5 bases short and J 8 bases short, with 18 bases between. The CDR3 spans 13 residues. Germline loops: CDR1 DFQATT, CDR2 SNEGSKA (reference sequence). CDR3 region: CSAEISGAGGYTF. CDR3 DNA: TGCAGTGCTGAGATTTCCGGCGCGGGCGGCTACACCTTC.

This clonotype has a handful of counts. The J gene is TRBJ2-2, the V gene TRBV18; the match to TRBD2 covers 10 bases. Trimming removed 6 bases from V and 11 bases from J; junction bases left unmatched: 12. CDR3 length: 15 residues. Germline V gene sequence: CDR1 KGHSH, CDR2 LQKENI. The CDR3, as DNA: TGTGCCAGCTCCATCGGTCTAGCGGGAGCGGAAGAGCTGTTTTTT. Its protein product is CASSIGLAGAEELFF.

This clonotype was seen at least ten times. CDR3 sequence reads: CATSPGQDFYEQYF. CDR3 sequence (DNA): TGTGCCACCAGTCCGGGACAGGATTTCTACGAGCAGTACTTC. The rearrangement joins TRBV24-1 to TRBJ2-7; 8 nucleotides line up with TRBD1. Germline assignment: CDR1 KGHDR and CDR2 SFDVKD. Unmatched junction bases numbered 6, after V lost 6 bases and J lost 3 bases. The CDR3 extends over 14 amino acids.

In its sample, this clonotype was seen many times. This chain links TRBV11-2 with TRBJ2-7; D unclear. The CDR3 is made up of 15 amino acids. Between the trimmed V and J ends, which lost 0 bases and 1 base, there was a span of 10 bases. The germline V gene has CDR1 SGHAT and CDR2 FQNNGV. The CDR3 DNA reads as TGTGCCAGCAGCTTAGAGGCTGAATCATCCTACGAGCAGTACTTC. It encodes CASSLEAESSYEQYF.